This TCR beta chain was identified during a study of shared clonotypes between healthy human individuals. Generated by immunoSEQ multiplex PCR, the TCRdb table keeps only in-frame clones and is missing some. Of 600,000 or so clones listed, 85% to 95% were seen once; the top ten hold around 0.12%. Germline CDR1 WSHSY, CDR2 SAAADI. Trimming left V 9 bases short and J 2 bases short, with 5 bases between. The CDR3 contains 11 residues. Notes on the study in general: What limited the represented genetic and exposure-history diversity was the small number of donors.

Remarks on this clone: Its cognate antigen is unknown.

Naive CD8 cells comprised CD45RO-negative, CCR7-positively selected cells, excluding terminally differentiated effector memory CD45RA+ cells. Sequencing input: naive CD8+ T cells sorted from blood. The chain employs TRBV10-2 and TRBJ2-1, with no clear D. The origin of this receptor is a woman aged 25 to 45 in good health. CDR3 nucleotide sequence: TGCGCCAGTTCGACCTACAATGAGCAGTTCTTC. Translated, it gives CASSTYNEQFF.